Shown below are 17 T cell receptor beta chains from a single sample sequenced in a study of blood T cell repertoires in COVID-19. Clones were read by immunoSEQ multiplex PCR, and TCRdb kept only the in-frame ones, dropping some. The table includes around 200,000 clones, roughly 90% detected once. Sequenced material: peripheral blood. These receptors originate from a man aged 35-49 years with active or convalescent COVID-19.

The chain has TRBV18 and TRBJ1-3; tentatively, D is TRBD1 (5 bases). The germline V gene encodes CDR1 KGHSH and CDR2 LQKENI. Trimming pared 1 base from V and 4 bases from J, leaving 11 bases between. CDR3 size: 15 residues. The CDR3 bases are TGTGCCAGCTCACCACAGTTGGGGCAGGGAAACACCATATATTTT. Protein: CASSPQLGQGNTIYF.

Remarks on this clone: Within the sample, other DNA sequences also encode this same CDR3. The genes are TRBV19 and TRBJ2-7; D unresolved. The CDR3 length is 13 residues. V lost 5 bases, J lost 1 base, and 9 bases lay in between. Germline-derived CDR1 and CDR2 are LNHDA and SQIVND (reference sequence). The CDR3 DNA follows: TGTGCCAGTAGTTCTGGCAGTTCCTACGAGCAGTACTTC. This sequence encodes CASSSGSSYEQYF.

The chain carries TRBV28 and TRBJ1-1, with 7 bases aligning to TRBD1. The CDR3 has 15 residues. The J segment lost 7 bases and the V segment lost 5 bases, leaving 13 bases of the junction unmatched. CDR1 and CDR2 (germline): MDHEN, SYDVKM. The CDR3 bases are TGTGCCAGCAGTACCGAACAGGGGATATTAGGTGAAGCTTTCTTT. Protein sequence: CASSTEQGILGEAFF.

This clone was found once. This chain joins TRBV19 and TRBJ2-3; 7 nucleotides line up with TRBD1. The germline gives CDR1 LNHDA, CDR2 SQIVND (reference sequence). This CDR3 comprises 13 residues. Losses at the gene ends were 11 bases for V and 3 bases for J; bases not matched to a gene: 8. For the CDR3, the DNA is TGTGCCTGCTCCGACAGGGCGACAGATACGCAGTATTTT. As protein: CACSDRATDTQYF.

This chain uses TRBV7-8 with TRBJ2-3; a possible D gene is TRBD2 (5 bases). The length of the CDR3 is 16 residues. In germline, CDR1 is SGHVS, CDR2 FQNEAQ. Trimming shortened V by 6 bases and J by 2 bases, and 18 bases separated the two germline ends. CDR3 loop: CASRREMEVFTDTQYF. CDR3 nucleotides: TGTGCCAGCAGACGTGAGATGGAGGTATTCACAGATACGCAGTATTTT.

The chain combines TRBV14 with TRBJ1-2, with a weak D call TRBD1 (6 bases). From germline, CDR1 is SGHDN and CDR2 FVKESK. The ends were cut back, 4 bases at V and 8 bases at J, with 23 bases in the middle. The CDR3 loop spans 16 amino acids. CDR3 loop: CASSPLSSGVGSGYTF. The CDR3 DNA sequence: TGTGCCAGCAGCCCCCTATCGTCAGGGGTAGGATCGGGCTACACCTTC.

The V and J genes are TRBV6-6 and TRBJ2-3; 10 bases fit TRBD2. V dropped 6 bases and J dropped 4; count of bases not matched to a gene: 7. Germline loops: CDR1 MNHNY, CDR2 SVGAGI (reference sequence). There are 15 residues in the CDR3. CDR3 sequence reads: CASSGASGGSDTQYF. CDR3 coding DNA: TGTGCCAGCAGCGGAGCTAGCGGGGGTTCAGATACGCAGTATTTT.

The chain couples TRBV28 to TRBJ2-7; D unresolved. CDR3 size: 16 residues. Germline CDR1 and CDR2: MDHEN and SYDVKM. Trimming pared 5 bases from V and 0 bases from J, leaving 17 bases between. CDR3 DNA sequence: TGTGCCAGCAGTCCAAACCTAGGATCCAGCTCCTACGAGCAGTACTTC. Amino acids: CASSPNLGSSSYEQYF.

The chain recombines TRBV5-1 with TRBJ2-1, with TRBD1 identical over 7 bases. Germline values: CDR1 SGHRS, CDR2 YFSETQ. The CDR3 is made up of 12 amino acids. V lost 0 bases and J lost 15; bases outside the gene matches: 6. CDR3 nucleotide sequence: TGCGCCAGCAGCTTGGGAACAGGGGTATGGTTCTTC. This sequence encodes CASSLGTGVWFF.

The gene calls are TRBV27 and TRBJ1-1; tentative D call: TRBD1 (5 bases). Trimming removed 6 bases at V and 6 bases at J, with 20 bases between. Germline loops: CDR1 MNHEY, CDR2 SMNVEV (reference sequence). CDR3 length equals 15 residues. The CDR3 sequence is CASRIKGDWLPEAFF. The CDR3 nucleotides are TGTGCCAGCAGGATAAAAGGGGACTGGCTTCCTGAAGCTTTCTTT.

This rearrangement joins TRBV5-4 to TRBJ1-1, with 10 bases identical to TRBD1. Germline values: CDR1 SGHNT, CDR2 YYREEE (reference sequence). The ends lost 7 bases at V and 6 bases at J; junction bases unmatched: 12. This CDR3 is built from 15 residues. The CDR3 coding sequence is TGTGCCAGCGCTAGACGGGAGGGGACAGGGGCTGAAGCTTTCTTT. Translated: CASARREGTGAEAFF.

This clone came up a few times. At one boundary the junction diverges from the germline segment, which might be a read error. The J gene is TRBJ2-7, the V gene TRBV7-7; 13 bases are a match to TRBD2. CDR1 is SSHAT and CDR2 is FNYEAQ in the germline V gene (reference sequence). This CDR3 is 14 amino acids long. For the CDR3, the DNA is TGTGCTAGCAGCCGGACTAGCGGGAGCTACGAGCAGTACTTC. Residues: CASSRTSGSYEQYF.

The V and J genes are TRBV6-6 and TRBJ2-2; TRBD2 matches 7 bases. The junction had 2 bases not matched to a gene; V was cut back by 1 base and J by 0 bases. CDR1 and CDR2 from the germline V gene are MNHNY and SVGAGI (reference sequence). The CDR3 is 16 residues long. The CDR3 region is CASSYYSGANTGELFF. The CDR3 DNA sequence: TGTGCCAGCAGTTACTACAGCGGGGCGAACACCGGGGAGCTGTTTTTT.

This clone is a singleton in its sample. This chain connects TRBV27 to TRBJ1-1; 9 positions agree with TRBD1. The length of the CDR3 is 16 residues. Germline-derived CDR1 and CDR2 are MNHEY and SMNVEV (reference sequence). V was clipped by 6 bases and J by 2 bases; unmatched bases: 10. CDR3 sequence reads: CASSWGNRGRNTEAFF. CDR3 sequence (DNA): TGTGCCAGCAGCTGGGGGAACAGGGGGCGAAACACTGAAGCTTTCTTT.

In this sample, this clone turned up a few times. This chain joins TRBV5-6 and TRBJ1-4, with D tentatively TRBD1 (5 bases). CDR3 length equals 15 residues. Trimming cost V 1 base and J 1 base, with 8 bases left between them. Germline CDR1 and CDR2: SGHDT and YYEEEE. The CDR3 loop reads CASSLRGGTNEKLFF. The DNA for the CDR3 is TGTGCCAGCAGCTTGCGGGGGGGAACTAATGAAAAACTGTTTTTT. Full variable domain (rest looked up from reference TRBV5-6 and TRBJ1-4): DAGVTQSPTHLIKTRGQQVTLRCSPKSGHDTVSWYQQALGQGPQFIFQYYEEEERQRGNFPDRFSGHQFPNYSSELNVNALLLGDSALYLCASSLRGGTNEKLFFGSGTQLSVL.

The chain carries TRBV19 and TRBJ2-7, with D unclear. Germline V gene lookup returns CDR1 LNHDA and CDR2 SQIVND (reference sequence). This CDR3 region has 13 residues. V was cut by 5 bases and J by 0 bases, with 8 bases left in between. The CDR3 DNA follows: TGTGCCAGTAGTCTTACCAGCTCCTACGAGCAGTACTTC. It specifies CASSLTSSYEQYF.

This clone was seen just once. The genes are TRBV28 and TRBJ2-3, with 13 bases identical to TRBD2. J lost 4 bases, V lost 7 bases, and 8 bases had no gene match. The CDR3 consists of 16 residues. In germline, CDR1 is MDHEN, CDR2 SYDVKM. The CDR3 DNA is TGTGCCAGCACTTCGTTGGGACTAGCGGGATCAGATACGCAGTATTTT. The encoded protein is CASTSLGLAGSDTQYF. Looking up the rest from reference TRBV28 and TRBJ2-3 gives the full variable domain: DVKVTQSSRYLVKRTGEKVFLECVQDMDHENMFWYRQDPGLGLRLIYFSYDVKMKEKGDIPEGYSVSREKKERFSLILESASTNQTSMYLCASTSLGLAGSDTQYFGPGTRLTVL.